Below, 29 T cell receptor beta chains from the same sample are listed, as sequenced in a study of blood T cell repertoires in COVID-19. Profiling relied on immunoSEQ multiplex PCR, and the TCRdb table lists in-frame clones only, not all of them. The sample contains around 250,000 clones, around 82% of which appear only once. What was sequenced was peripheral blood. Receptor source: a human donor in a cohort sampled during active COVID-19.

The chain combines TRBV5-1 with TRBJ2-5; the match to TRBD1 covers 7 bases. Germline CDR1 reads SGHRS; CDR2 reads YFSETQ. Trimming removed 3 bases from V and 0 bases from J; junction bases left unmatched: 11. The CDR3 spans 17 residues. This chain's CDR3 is CASSSQQGTEYQETQYF. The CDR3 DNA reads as TGCGCCAGCAGCTCACAACAAGGGACAGAGTACCAAGAGACCCAGTACTTC.

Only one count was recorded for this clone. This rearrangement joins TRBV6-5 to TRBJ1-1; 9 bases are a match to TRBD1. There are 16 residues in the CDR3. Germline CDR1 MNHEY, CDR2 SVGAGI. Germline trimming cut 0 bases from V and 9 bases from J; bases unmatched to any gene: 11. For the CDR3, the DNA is TGTGCCAGCAGTTACTCATTCACAGGGGGCGGAAGCCAAGCTTTCTTT. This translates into CASSYSFTGGGSQAFF.

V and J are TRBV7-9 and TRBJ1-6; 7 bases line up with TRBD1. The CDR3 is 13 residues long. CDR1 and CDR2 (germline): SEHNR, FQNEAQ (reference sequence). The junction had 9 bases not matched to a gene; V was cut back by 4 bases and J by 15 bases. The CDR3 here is CASSSTRQGFLHF. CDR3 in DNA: TGTGCCAGCAGCTCAACACGACAGGGATTCCTCCACTTT. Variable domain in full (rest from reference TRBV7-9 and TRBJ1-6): DTGVSQNPRHKITKRGQNVTFRCDPISEHNRLYWYRQTLGQGPEFLTYFQNEAQLEKSRLLSDRFSAERPKGSFSTLEIQRTEQGDSAMYLCASSSTRQGFLHFGNGTRLTVT.

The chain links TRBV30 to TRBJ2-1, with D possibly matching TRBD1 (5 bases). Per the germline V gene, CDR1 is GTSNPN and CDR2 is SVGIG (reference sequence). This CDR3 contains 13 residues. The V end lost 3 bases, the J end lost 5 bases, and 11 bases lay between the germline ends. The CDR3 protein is CAWSEDSDNEQFF. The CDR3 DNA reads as TGTGCCTGGAGCGAAGACAGCGACAATGAGCAGTTCTTC.

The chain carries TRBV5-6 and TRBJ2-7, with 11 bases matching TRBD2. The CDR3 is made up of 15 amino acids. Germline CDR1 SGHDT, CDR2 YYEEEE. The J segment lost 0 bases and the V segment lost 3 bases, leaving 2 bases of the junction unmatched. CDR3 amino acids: CASSWGLAVSYEQYF. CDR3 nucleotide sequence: TGTGCCAGCAGCTGGGGACTAGCGGTCTCCTACGAGCAGTACTTC.

CDR3 sequence (DNA): TGTGCCAGCAGCCAAACCGGGGTTAGCACAGATACGCAGTATTTT. This encodes CASSQTGVSTDTQYF. This chain connects TRBV7-9 to TRBJ2-3, with D possibly matching TRBD2 (5 bases). This CDR3 region has 15 residues. The V and J ends lost 5 bases and 0 bases respectively, with 12 bases between them. CDR1 is SEHNR and CDR2 is FQNEAQ in the germline V gene (reference sequence). Drawing the rest from reference TRBV7-9 and TRBJ2-3, the complete variable domain is DTGVSQNPRHKITKRGQNVTFRCDPISEHNRLYWYRQTLGQGPEFLTYFQNEAQLEKSRLLSDRFSAERPKGSFSTLEIQRTEQGDSAMYLCASSQTGVSTDTQYFGPGTRLTVL.

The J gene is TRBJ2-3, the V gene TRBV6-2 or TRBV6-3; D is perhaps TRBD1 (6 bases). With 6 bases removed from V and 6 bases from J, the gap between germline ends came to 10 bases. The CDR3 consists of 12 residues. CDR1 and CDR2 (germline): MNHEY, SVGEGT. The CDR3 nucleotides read TGTGCCAGCAGCCACAGGGTTGATACGCAGTATTTT. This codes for CASSHRVDTQYF.

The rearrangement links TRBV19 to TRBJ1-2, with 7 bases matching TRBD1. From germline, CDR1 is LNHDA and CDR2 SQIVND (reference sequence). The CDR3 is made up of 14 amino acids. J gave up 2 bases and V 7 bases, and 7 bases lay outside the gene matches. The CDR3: CASTRDSGNYGYTF. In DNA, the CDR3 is TGTGCCAGTACCCGGGACAGCGGAAACTATGGCTACACCTTC.

The CDR3 reads CASSPSANTEAFF. CDR3 in DNA: TGTGCCAGCTCACCAAGCGCGAACACTGAAGCTTTCTTT. V and J are TRBV18 and TRBJ1-1; D is undetermined. This CDR3 is built from 13 residues. The germline V gene encodes CDR1 KGHSH and CDR2 LQKENI. V lost 2 bases, J lost 1 base, and 5 bases lay in between.

The CDR3 loop is CASSEWTSTSPDTQYF. CDR3 bases: TGTGCCAGCAGTGAGTGGACTAGCACCTCCCCAGATACGCAGTATTTT. The gene calls are TRBV25-1 and TRBJ2-3; 8 positions agree with TRBD2. Germline CDR1 is MGHDK and CDR2 is SYGVNS. The V segment lost 3 bases and the J segment 4 bases; nucleotides outside the gene matches: 9. The CDR3 runs 16 residues.

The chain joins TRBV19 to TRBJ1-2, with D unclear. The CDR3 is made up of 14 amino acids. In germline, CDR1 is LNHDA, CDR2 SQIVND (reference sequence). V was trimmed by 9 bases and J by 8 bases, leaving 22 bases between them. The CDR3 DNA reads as TGTGCCAGCAGATTTGTCAAGGCTAACAGCGGCTACACCTTC. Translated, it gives CASRFVKANSGYTF. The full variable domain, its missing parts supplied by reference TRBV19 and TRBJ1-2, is DGGITQSPKYLFRKEGQNVTLSCEQNLNHDAMYWYRQDPGQGLRLIYYSQIVNDFQKGDIAEGYSVSREKKESFPLTVTSAQKNPTAFYLCASRFVKANSGYTFGSGTRLTVV.

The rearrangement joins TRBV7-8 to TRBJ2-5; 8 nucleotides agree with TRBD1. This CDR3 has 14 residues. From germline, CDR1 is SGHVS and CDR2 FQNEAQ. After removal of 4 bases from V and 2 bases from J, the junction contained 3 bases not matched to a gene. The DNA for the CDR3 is TGTGCCAGCAGCTCGGGACAGGTTCAAGAGACCCAGTACTTC. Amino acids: CASSSGQVQETQYF. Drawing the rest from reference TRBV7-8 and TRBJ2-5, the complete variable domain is GAGVSQSPRYKVAKRGQDVALRCDPISGHVSLFWYQQALGQGPEFLTYFQNEAQLDKSGLPSDRFFAERPEGSVSTLKIQRTQQEDSAVYLCASSSGQVQETQYFGPGTRLLVL.

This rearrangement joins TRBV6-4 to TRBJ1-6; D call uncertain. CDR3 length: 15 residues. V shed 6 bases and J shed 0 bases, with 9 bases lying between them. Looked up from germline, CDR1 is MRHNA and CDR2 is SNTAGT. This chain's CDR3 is CASRVLSSYNSPLHF. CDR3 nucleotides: TGTGCCAGCAGGGTCCTAAGCTCCTATAATTCACCCCTCCACTTT.

The CDR3 DNA is TGTGCCAGCAGCCTGCTAACGACTAGCGGGAACTACGAGCAGTACTTC. Its translation: CASSLLTTSGNYEQYF. This chain connects TRBV14 to TRBJ2-7; 11 bases map to TRBD2. V was clipped by 4 bases and J by 3 bases; unmatched bases: 8. This CDR3 is built from 16 residues. Germline V gene lookup returns CDR1 SGHDN and CDR2 FVKESK. Drawing the rest from reference TRBV14 and TRBJ2-7, the complete variable domain is EAGVTQFPSHSVIEKGQTVTLRCDPISGHDNLYWYRRVMGKEIKFLLHFVKESKQDESGMPNNRFLAERTGGTYSTLKVQPAELEDSGVYFCASSLLTTSGNYEQYFGPGTRLTVT.

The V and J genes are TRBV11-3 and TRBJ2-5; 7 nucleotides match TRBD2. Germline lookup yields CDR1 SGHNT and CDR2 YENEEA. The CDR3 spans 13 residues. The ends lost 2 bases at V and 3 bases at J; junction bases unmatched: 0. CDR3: CASSLLAEETQYF. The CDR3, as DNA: TGTGCCAGCAGCTTACTAGCGGAAGAGACCCAGTACTTC.

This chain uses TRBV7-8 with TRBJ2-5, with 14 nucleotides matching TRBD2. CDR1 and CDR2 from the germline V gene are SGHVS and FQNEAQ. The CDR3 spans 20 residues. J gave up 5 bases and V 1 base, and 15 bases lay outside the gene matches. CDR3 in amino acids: CASSLEVVRRTSGRRETQYF. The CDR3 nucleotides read TGTGCCAGCAGCTTAGAGGTAGTCCGCCGGACTAGCGGGAGGAGGGAGACCCAGTACTTC.

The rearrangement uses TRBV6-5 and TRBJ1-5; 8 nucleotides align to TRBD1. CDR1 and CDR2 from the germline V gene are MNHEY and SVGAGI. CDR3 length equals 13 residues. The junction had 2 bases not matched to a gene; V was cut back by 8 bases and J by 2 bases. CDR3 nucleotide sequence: TGTGCCAGCGGGACAGGACGCAATCAGCCCCAGCATTTT. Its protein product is CASGTGRNQPQHF.

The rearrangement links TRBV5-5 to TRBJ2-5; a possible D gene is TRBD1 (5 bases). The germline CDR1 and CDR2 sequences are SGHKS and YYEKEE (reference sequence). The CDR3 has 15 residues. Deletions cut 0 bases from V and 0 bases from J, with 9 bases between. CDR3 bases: TGTGCCAGCAGCTTGGTGGCAGGGTACCAAGAGACCCAGTACTTC. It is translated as CASSLVAGYQETQYF.

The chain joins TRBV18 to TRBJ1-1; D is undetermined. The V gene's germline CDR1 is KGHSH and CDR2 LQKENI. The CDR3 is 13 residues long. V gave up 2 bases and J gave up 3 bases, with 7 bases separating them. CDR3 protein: CASSPRRDTEAFF. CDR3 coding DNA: TGTGCCAGCTCACCAAGGAGGGACACTGAAGCTTTCTTT.

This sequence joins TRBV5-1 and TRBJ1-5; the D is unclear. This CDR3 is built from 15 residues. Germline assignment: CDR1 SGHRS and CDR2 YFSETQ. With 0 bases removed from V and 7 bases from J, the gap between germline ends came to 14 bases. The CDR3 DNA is TGCGCCAGCAGCTTGGCGGGGAGTACGGGGCAGCCCCAGCATTTT. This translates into CASSLAGSTGQPQHF.

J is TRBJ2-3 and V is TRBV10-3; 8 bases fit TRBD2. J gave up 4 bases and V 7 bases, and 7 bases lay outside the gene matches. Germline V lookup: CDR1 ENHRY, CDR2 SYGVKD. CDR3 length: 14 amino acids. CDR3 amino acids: CAITRTSWSDTQYF. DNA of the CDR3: TGTGCCATCACCCGGACTAGCTGGTCAGATACGCAGTATTTT.

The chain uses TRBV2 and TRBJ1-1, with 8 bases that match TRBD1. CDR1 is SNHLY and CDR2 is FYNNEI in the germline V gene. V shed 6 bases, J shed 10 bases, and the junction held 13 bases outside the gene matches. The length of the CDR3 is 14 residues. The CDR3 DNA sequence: TGTGCCAGCAGGCAAGGACAGGGAACCAAAGGAGCTTTCTTT. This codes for CASRQGQGTKGAFF.

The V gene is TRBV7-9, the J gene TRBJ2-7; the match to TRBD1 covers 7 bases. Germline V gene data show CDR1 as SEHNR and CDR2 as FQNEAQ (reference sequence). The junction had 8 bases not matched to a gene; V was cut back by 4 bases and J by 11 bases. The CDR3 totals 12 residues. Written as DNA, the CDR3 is TGTGCCAGCAGCTCGGGCGGACAGGCTGAGTACTTC. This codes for CASSSGGQAEYF.

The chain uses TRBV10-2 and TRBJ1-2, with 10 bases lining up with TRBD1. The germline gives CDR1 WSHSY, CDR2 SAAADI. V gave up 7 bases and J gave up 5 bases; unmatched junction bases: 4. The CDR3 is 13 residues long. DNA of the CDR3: TGCGCCAGCACCTTGGGACAGGGGTATGGCTACACCTTC. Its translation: CASTLGQGYGYTF.

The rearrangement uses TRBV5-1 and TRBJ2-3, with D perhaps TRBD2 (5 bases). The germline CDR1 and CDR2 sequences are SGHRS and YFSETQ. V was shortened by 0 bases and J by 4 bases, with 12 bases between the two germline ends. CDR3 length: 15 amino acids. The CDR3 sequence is CASSLVEDRSDTQYF. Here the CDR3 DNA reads TGCGCCAGCAGCTTGGTGGAGGACCGGTCAGATACGCAGTATTTT.

The CDR3 nucleotides read TGTGCCAGTAGTATGGGACTAGCGGGAGGGCTAAGGTCTACAGATACGCAGTATTTT. Protein: CASSMGLAGGLRSTDTQYF. The V call is TRBV19, the J call TRBJ2-3; 16 bases are a match to TRBD2. With V trimmed by 3 bases and J by 3 bases, 9 bases remained unmatched. The CDR3 extends over 19 amino acids. Germline V gene sequence: CDR1 LNHDA, CDR2 SQIVND (reference sequence). Using reference TRBV19 and TRBJ2-3 for the parts outside the CDR3, the full variable domain is DGGITQSPKYLFRKEGQNVTLSCEQNLNHDAMYWYRQDPGQGLRLIYYSQIVNDFQKGDIAEGYSVSREKKESFPLTVTSAQKNPTAFYLCASSMGLAGGLRSTDTQYFGPGTRLTVL.

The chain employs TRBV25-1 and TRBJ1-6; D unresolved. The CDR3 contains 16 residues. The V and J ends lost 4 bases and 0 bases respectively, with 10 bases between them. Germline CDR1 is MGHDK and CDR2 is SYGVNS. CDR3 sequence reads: CASSVAGSSYNSPLHF. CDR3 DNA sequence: TGTGCCAGCAGTGTGGCGGGGAGCTCCTATAATTCACCCCTCCACTTT.

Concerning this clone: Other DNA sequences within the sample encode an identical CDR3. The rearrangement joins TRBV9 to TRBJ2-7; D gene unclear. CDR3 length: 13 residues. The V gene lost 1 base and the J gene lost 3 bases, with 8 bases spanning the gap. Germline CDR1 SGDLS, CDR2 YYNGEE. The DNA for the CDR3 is TGTGCCAGCAGCGTAAGCCCCTACTACGAGCAGTACTTC. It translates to CASSVSPYYEQYF.

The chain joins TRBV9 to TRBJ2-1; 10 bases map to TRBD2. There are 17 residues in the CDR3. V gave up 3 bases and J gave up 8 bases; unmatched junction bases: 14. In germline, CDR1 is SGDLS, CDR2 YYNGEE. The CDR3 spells CASSAILSSGGGHEQFF. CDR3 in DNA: TGTGCCAGCAGCGCCATCCTTTCCAGCGGGGGGGGGCATGAGCAGTTCTTC.